Presented here are 32 T cell receptor beta chains from one specimen sequenced in a study of memory B cells and T cells in multiple sclerosis. Stimulus-free culture yielded autoproliferating CFSE-dim and non-proliferating CFSE-high T cells, each sequenced separately. Cultures began with some 49 million CFSE-labeled PBMCs, unstimulated for about 7 days, with replicate wells pooled. The data were produced by immunoSEQ multiplex PCR, yet TCRdb's version contains in-frame clones alone and is incomplete. This table has some 48,000 clones, roughly four fifths appearing once. Which antigens these TCRs recognize remains unknown. Sequenced sample: PBMCs from blood kept in culture. These receptors all stem from a human donor with multiple sclerosis.

V gene TRBV27 combines with J gene TRBJ2-7; possibly TRBD1 for D (6 bases). CDR3 length: 14 residues. Germline V gene sequence: CDR1 MNHEY, CDR2 SMNVEV (reference sequence). Deletions cut 4 bases from V and 4 bases from J, with 14 bases between. The DNA of the CDR3 is TGTGCCAGCAGTTCGACAGGTTATTATTACGAGCAGTACTTC. Its translation is CASSSTGYYYEQYF.

This sequence joins TRBV6-1 and TRBJ2-7; D unclear. Trimming removed 2 bases from V and 0 bases from J, with 11 bases in between. The germline CDR1 and CDR2 sequences are MNHNS and SASEGT. The CDR3 length is 15 residues. The CDR3 sequence: CASSEQLDPSYEQYF. CDR3 coding DNA: TGTGCCAGCAGTGAACAGTTAGACCCCTCCTACGAGCAGTACTTC.

This rearrangement joins TRBV5-1 to TRBJ2-3, with D hard to call. CDR1 is SGHRS and CDR2 is YFSETQ in the germline V gene. The CDR3 totals 16 residues. V was trimmed by 6 bases and J by 1 base, leaving 18 bases between them. CDR3 sequence: CASTWNPRGGTDTQYF. Here the CDR3 DNA reads TGCGCCAGCACCTGGAACCCGCGCGGCGGCACAGATACGCAGTATTTT.

The CDR3 loop reads CASSPGTGGKYGYTF. The DNA for the CDR3 is TGTGCCAGCTCACCGGGGACAGGGGGCAAATATGGCTACACCTTC. The chain combines TRBV18 with TRBJ1-2; 12 bases match TRBD1. V dropped 3 bases and J dropped 5; count of bases not matched to a gene: 4. Germline V CDR1 and CDR2: KGHSH, LQKENI. The CDR3 contains 15 residues.

This chain links TRBV5-1 with TRBJ2-3; D is unresolved. This CDR3 is 11 amino acids long. V was pared by 0 bases and J by 5 bases, with 1 base between. Germline CDR1 reads SGHRS; CDR2 reads YFSETQ. The CDR3 DNA follows: TGCGCCAGCAGCTTGGGAGATACGCAGTATTTT. Encoded protein: CASSLGDTQYF.

The genes are TRBV6-1 and TRBJ1-6; 7 bases align to TRBD1. This CDR3 is built from 14 residues. V lost 5 bases and J lost 10; bases outside the gene matches: 8. Germline V gene data show CDR1 as MNHNS and CDR2 as SASEGT. CDR3 sequence reads: CASSHRDRGSPLHF. The CDR3 coding sequence is TGTGCCAGCAGTCACCGGGACAGAGGATCACCCCTCCACTTT.

The chain joins TRBV7-8 to TRBJ2-3, with 10 nucleotides matching TRBD2. Germline V lookup: CDR1 SGHVS, CDR2 FQNEAQ. This CDR3 is 13 amino acids long. With V trimmed by 6 bases and J by 5 bases, 2 bases remained unmatched. DNA for the CDR3: TGTGCCAGCAGACTAGCGGGGAAAGATACGCAGTATTTT. This sequence encodes CASRLAGKDTQYF.

This rearrangement joins TRBV10-3 to TRBJ2-7, with 8 bases matching TRBD1. Germline lookup yields CDR1 ENHRY and CDR2 SYGVKD. There are 13 residues in the CDR3. V lost 6 bases and J lost 5; bases outside the gene matches: 6. The CDR3 DNA reads as TGTGCCATCAGCGCCGGGACAGGAAACGAGCAGTACTTC. Residues: CAISAGTGNEQYF.

The V gene is TRBV28, the J gene TRBJ2-6; D gene ambiguous. V was trimmed by 3 bases and J by 1 base, leaving 4 bases between them. CDR3 size: 14 residues. Germline V gene sequence: CDR1 MDHEN, CDR2 SYDVKM. CDR3: CASSFRSGANVLTF. The CDR3 DNA reads as TGTGCCAGCAGTTTCAGGTCTGGGGCCAACGTCCTGACTTTC.

This clone was detected only a few times. The rearrangement links TRBV4-3 to TRBJ1-2, with a tentative D call TRBD1 (5 bases). The V and J ends lost 1 base and 5 bases respectively, with 14 bases between them. This CDR3 is 15 amino acids long. Germline V CDR1 and CDR2: LGHNA, YSLEER. The CDR3 region has the DNA TGCGCCAGCAGCCAAGGCTTAGGGACGGGTTATGGCTACACCTTC. As protein: CASSQGLGTGYGYTF.

The genes are TRBV30 and TRBJ2-3, with D tentatively TRBD1 (5 bases). The germline V gene has CDR1 GTSNPN and CDR2 SVGIG (reference sequence). V dropped 3 bases and J dropped 2 bases, with 9 bases sitting between them. This CDR3 is built from 13 residues. CDR3 sequence (DNA): TGTGCCTGGAGGACAGCCCTCACAGATACGCAGTATTTT. Encoded protein: CAWRTALTDTQYF.

This rearrangement joins TRBV6-6 to TRBJ1-1; D is possibly TRBD1 (6 bases). V dropped 6 bases and J dropped 0 bases, with 11 bases sitting between them. There are 14 residues in the CDR3. Germline values: CDR1 MNHNY, CDR2 SVGAGI (reference sequence). DNA of the CDR3: TGTGCCAGCAGAACAGGGCTAATGAACACTGAAGCTTTCTTT. It specifies CASRTGLMNTEAFF.

The chain is built from TRBV7-9 and TRBJ1-1, with 7 nucleotides matching TRBD1. This CDR3 has 15 amino acids. The trim removed 4 bases at V and 7 bases at J, leaving 12 bases unmatched. Per germline, CDR1 SEHNR and CDR2 FQNEAQ (reference sequence). The CDR3 protein is CASSSRGTVSNEAFF. The CDR3 DNA follows: TGTGCCAGCAGCTCGCGTGGGACAGTCTCCAATGAAGCTTTCTTT.

V gene TRBV10-2 combines with J gene TRBJ1-1; D might be TRBD1 (5 bases). V was shortened by 5 bases and J by 1 base, with 11 bases between the two germline ends. CDR3 length: 14 amino acids. Per the germline V gene, CDR1 is WSHSY and CDR2 is SAAADI. CDR3 amino acids: CASSTGPTNTEAFF. The DNA of the CDR3 is TGCGCCAGCAGTACGGGACCTACGAACACTGAAGCTTTCTTT.

The CDR3 sequence is CASSQLGDGNTIYF. CDR3 DNA: TGCGCCAGCAGCCAATTAGGGGACGGAAACACCATATATTTT. The chain joins TRBV4-3 to TRBJ1-3, with D possibly matching TRBD1 (5 bases). Germline assignment: CDR1 LGHNA and CDR2 YSLEER. V lost 2 bases to trimming and J lost 4 bases, with 9 bases between them. The length of the CDR3 is 14 residues.

The chain carries TRBV2 and TRBJ1-6; TRBD1 is a possible D gene (6 bases). Germline values: CDR1 SNHLY, CDR2 FYNNEI. The CDR3 covers 16 residues. Trimming took 5 bases from V and 7 from J, leaving 18 bases between them. CDR3 nucleotides: TGTGCCAGCAGTCAGGGGCAGGTGGTGCGCAATTCACCCCTCCACTTT. Its translation is CASSQGQVVRNSPLHF.

CDR3 loop: CASSVGGKVEGYTF. The CDR3 DNA is TGTGCCAGCAGTGTTGGGGGGAAGGTGGAAGGCTACACCTTC. This sequence joins TRBV6-1 and TRBJ1-2, with a tentative D call TRBD1 (5 bases). The ends were cut back, 4 bases at V and 8 bases at J, with 17 bases in the middle. The CDR3 sequence is 14 residues long. Germline V lookup: CDR1 MNHNS, CDR2 SASEGT.

The genes are TRBV18 and TRBJ2-1; D call uncertain. Trimming cost V 2 bases and J 6 bases, with 11 bases left between them. The CDR3 consists of 14 residues. The germline V gene has CDR1 KGHSH and CDR2 LQKENI. For the CDR3, the DNA is TGTGCCAGCTCACCAGAACCCTCCGCCAATGAGCAGTTCTTC. Its translation: CASSPEPSANEQFF.

The genes are TRBV7-3 and TRBJ2-7, with D unresolved. The CDR3 is 15 amino acids. Trimming pared 5 bases from V and 4 bases from J, leaving 18 bases between. CDR1 SGHTA and CDR2 FQGTGA come from the germline V gene. The chain's CDR3 is CASSPQGAGQYEQYF. Here the CDR3 DNA reads TGTGCCAGCAGCCCCCAAGGCGCAGGCCAGTACGAGCAGTACTTC.

V and J are TRBV2 and TRBJ1-5; the match to TRBD1 covers 10 bases. Germline lookup yields CDR1 SNHLY and CDR2 FYNNEI. Trimming cost V 7 bases and J 7 bases; bases outside gene matches: 4. The CDR3 totals 13 residues. CDR3 sequence: CASKGQGIQPQHF. CDR3 DNA sequence: TGTGCCAGCAAGGGACAGGGGATCCAGCCCCAGCATTTT.

The V call is TRBV7-2, the J call TRBJ2-3; the D gene is possibly TRBD2 (5 bases). With 7 bases removed from V and 3 bases from J, the gap between germline ends came to 14 bases. This CDR3 region has 14 residues. Germline CDR1 is SGHTA and CDR2 is FQGNSA. The CDR3 DNA sequence: TGTGCCAGCACAACCTACGCGGGTACAGATACGCAGTATTTT. Its protein product is CASTTYAGTDTQYF. The full variable domain, its missing parts supplied by reference TRBV7-2 and TRBJ2-3, is GAGVSQSPSNKVTEKGKDVELRCDPISGHTALYWYRQSLGQGLEFLIYFQGNSAPDKSGLPSDRFSAERTGGSVSTLTIQRTQQEDSAVYLCASTTYAGTDTQYFGPGTRLTVL.

This clone was seen only once. This chain joins TRBV6-5 and TRBJ1-4, with 8 bases aligning to TRBD1. The V segment lost 5 bases and the J segment 11 bases; nucleotides outside the gene matches: 13. Germline values: CDR1 MNHEY, CDR2 SVGAGI. This CDR3 is 15 amino acids long. CDR3 in DNA: TGTGCCAGCAGTCCCCTGGACAGGGTGGAGGGTAAACTGTTTTTT. Translated: CASSPLDRVEGKLFF.

This clone has only one observation. V usage is TRBV7-6 and J usage is TRBJ1-6; no reliable D call. The V and J ends lost 1 base and 10 bases respectively, with 11 bases between them. CDR1 and CDR2 (germline): SGHVS, FNYEAQ. There are 14 residues in the CDR3. CDR3 bases: TGTGCCAGCAGCTTAGAAAGGGTCGGATCACCCCTCCACTTT. As protein: CASSLERVGSPLHF.

The rearrangement joins TRBV5-8 to TRBJ1-1, with 8 bases matching TRBD1. The germline CDR1 and CDR2 sequences are SGHTS and YDEGEE. Losses at the gene ends were 4 bases for V and 5 bases for J; bases not matched to a gene: 10. The CDR3 contains 15 residues. CDR3 in amino acids: CASSPEDRVWTEAFF. Here the CDR3 DNA reads TGTGCCAGCAGCCCTGAGGACAGGGTATGGACTGAAGCTTTCTTT.

The rearrangement joins TRBV29-1 to TRBJ1-2; possible D gene TRBD1, 6 bases. The V gene's germline CDR1 is SQVTM and CDR2 ANQGSEA. V lost 7 bases, J lost 8 bases, and 17 bases lay in between. The CDR3 is made up of 12 amino acids. CDR3 protein: CSAAPGAGGYTF. CDR3 nucleotides: TGCAGCGCCGCTCCAGGGGCGGGGGGCTACACCTTC.

This chain uses TRBV9 with TRBJ1-6; D is possibly TRBD1 (5 bases). This CDR3 has 12 amino acids. V was clipped by 8 bases and J by 6 bases, with 9 bases between them. Per the germline V gene, CDR1 is SGDLS and CDR2 is YYNGEE. The CDR3 loop is CASGGGNSPLHF. CDR3 bases: TGTGCCAGTGGGGGGGGTAATTCACCCCTCCACTTT.

The V and J genes are TRBV27 and TRBJ2-2, with 12 positions matching TRBD1. Germline-derived CDR1 and CDR2 are MNHEY and SMNVEV (reference sequence). This CDR3 region has 15 residues. V lost 4 bases and J lost 6; bases outside the gene matches: 3. This CDR3 reads CASSWGQGASGELFF. The CDR3 nucleotides read TGTGCCAGCAGTTGGGGACAGGGGGCGTCCGGGGAGCTGTTTTTT.

The count of this clone is one. V is TRBV5-6 and J is TRBJ2-2; a weak D match, TRBD1 (7 bases). The CDR3 length is 15 residues. Between the trimmed V and J ends, which lost 0 bases and 4 bases, there was a span of 10 bases. The V gene's germline CDR1 is SGHDT and CDR2 YYEEEE. CDR3 sequence: CASSLDRGGTGELFF. In DNA form, the CDR3 reads TGTGCCAGCAGCTTGGACAGGGGAGGCACCGGGGAGCTGTTTTTT.

The chain joins TRBV20-1 to TRBJ1-2; perhaps TRBD1 as D (5 bases). Germline V lookup: CDR1 DFQATT, CDR2 SNEGSKA (reference sequence). The CDR3 contains 11 residues. CDR3 bases: TGCAGCGGGGACCGCTATAGTGGCTACACCTTC. Amino acid sequence: CSGDRYSGYTF.

This clone has just a few counts. The rearrangement links TRBV21-1 to TRBJ1-2; the table's D call TRBD1 went unverified against the DNA. TRBV21-1 is a listed pseudogene. The CDR3 spans 13 residues. The CDR3 protein is CARPGQTIYGYTF. The CDR3 DNA reads TGTGCCAGGCCGGGACAGACGATCTATGGCTACACCTTC.

This clone was observed a single time. This chain uses TRBV7-7 with TRBJ2-7, with D perhaps TRBD2 (5 bases). The germline gives CDR1 SSHAT, CDR2 FNYEAQ (reference sequence). This CDR3 spans 14 amino acids. The ends were cut back, 5 bases at V and 3 bases at J, with 14 bases in the middle. The CDR3 protein is CASSPHVGSYEQYF. CDR3 coding DNA: TGTGCCAGCAGCCCACATGTAGGGAGCTACGAGCAGTACTTC. Full variable domain (rest looked up from reference TRBV7-7 and TRBJ2-7): GAGVSQSPRYKVTKRGQDVTLRCDPISSHATLYWYQQALGQGPEFLTYFNYEAQPDKSGLPSDRFSAERPEGSISTLTIQRTEQRDSAMYRCASSPHVGSYEQYFGPGTRLTVT.

The chain has TRBV10-1 and TRBJ1-1; D is perhaps TRBD1 (6 bases). This CDR3 spans 13 amino acids. With 8 bases removed from V and 3 bases from J, the gap between germline ends came to 13 bases. Germline lookup yields CDR1 WNHNN and CDR2 SYGVQD (reference sequence). In nucleotides, the CDR3 is TGCGCCAGCCGCCAGGGGCCGGACACTGAAGCTTTCTTT. Translated: CASRQGPDTEAFF.